Detailed here is one T cell receptor (beta chain). These data originate in a study of graft-versus-host responses after intestinal transplantation. Across the study: As for transplant type, recipients had multivisceral, liver-intestinal, or isolated intestinal grafts.

Profiling relied on immunoSEQ multiplex PCR, and the TCRdb table lists in-frame clones only, not all of them. The data show about 8,900 clones, 25% to 30% seen once. Stimulators, some 200,000 irradiated and violet-dye-labeled cells, were plated with some 200,000 CFSE-labeled responder cells. Sorting after the reaction isolated proliferating CFSE-low CD3+CD4+ and CD3+CD8+ responders. Study-wide results and caveats: In recipient marrow, GvH clones were found, and some appeared first in ileum or blood.

In germline, CDR1 is SGHRS, CDR2 YFSETQ. The V and J ends lost 2 bases and 2 bases, in that order; junction bases with no gene match: 5. The CDR3 sequence is 15 residues long. The sequence derives from a human patient who was an organ donor for intestinal transplantation. J is TRBJ2-7 and V is TRBV5-1; 9 bases align to TRBD2. This specimen was alloreactive CD8+ T cells from a mixed lymphocyte reaction culture, taken before transplantation. Subset denoted: CFSE-low proliferating T cells sorted from roughly 6-day pre-transplant mixed lymphocyte reaction (GvH or HvG direction). The CDR3: CASSFSRGGAYEQYF. The CDR3 DNA reads TGCGCCAGCAGCTTCAGTCGCGGGGGGGCCTACGAGCAGTACTTC.